This T cell receptor beta chain was profiled in a study of early T cells in non-severe SARS-CoV-2 infection. Study-level findings and limits: In VDJdb matching, anti-spike CD8 responses were favored while private and CD4 specificities went missing.

TCRdb recomputed calls from the 5' RACE reads with MiXCR, one row per CDR3 protein. The table shows about 30,000 distinct CDR3 sequences, with about 4.5% occurring only once. The CDR3 is made up of 15 amino acids. V was pared by 1 base and J by 10 bases, with 4 bases of the junction left unmatched. The germline CDR1 and CDR2 sequences are SEHNR and FQNEAQ (reference sequence). This clonotype was seen at least ten times. Its antigen is not known. The V call is TRBV7-9, the J call TRBJ1-6, with 10 bases aligning to TRBD1. The sample consisted of whole blood, taken at baseline. This TCR was sampled from an adult who was a healthcare worker with PCR-confirmed SARS-CoV-2 infection or an uninfected control (not recorded which). CDR3 DNA: TGTGCCAGCAGCTTAGTGGGACAGGGGCCATCACCCCTCCACTTT. As protein: CASSLVGQGPSPLHF.